This T cell receptor beta chain was observed in a study of CD8 T cells in ankylosing spondylitis. Study-wide points: In ankylosing spondylitis patients, matched synovial fluid reportedly showed significant enrichment of disease-linked clones. Characteristic, it appeared, of ankylosing spondylitis blood was a TCR beta motif of roughly 8 highly homologous variants.

The J segment lost 5 bases and the V segment lost 3 bases, leaving 5 bases of the junction unmatched. The CDR3 spans 14 residues. Germline values: CDR1 LGHDT, CDR2 YNNKEL (reference sequence). 5'-RACE, quantitative and with molecular barcodes, yielded the TCR beta libraries. One entry per CDR3 protein results from TCRdb running MiXCR on the 5' RACE reads. The sample lists approximately 300,000 distinct CDR3 sequences; more than 20% were seen once. On this clonotype: Its antigen is currently unknown.

The gene calls are TRBV3-1 and TRBJ1-1, with 8 bases identical to TRBD1. The sequenced sample was blood, either unsorted or a sorted T cell fraction (not recorded which). This clonotype was obtained from a female donor with ankylosing spondylitis or in good health (not recorded which). CDR3 DNA: TGTGCCAGCAGCCAGGGGACAGGAAAAACTGAAGCTTTCTTT. Protein sequence: CASSQGTGKTEAFF.